This T cell receptor beta chain was recovered during a study of human T cells and chemical hapten exposure. The wider study: During the approximately 24-week study period, patients had diphenylcyclopropenone applied to the scalp every week. Across samples, TCR yields varied, mostly owing to small differences in pooled library volumes. Upper-back patch tests with 0.01% DPC were read at 6 days. Diagnoses of alopecia areata, totalis or universalis occurred in mostly female patients.

The germline CDR1 and CDR2 sequences are SEHNR and FQNEAQ (reference sequence). The V gene lost 1 base and the J gene lost 8 bases, with 12 bases spanning the gap. The CDR3 length is 14 residues. Time point in this sample: patch test 3, about 24 weeks after DPC sensitization. Treatment noted: therapeutic diphenylcyclopropenone sensitization with weekly scalp DPC. Only a few counts were recorded for this clonotype. TCRdb analysed the RACE reads with MiXCR anew, one entry per CDR3 protein. The sample lists tens of thousands of distinct CDR3 sequences, over 10% occurring once. Source: whole blood, taken in connection with sensitization to the hapten diphenylcyclopropenone (DPC). This sequence joins TRBV7-9 and TRBJ2-1; D ambiguous. The sequence derives from a woman aged 45 to 65 with alopecia areata. Some clones in this sample may be carry-over from other donors' samples. CDR3: CASSLDLGGDEQFF. The CDR3 region has the DNA TGTGCCAGCAGCTTAGATCTAGGTGGGGATGAGCAGTTCTTC. Based on the CDR3 plus reference TRBV7-9 and TRBJ2-1, the full variable domain is DTGVSQNPRHKITKRGQNVTFRCDPISEHNRLYWYRQTLGQGPEFLTYFQNEAQLEKSRLLSDRFSAERPKGSFSTLEIQRTEQGDSAMYLCASSLDLGGDEQFFGPGTRLTVL.